This entry features one TCR beta chain sequence. TCRdb's copy holds only in-frame clones and misses some; the assay was immunoSEQ multiplex PCR. The sample yields around 1.9 million clones, about 93% seen once. The sample comes from a study of shared clonotypes between healthy human individuals. Across the whole study: The study used three CD4 naive, three CD4 memory, two CD8 naive and one CD8 memory plate per donor.

V was shortened by 1 base and J by 7 bases, with 11 bases between the two germline ends. Germline assignment: CDR1 LNHDA and CDR2 SQIVND (reference sequence). The CDR3 sequence is 13 residues long. CD45RO-negative, CCR7-positively selected cells formed the naive CD8 fraction, excluding terminally differentiated effector memory CD45RA+ cells. The clonotype comes from a man younger than 30 in good health. Some clones in this sample may be carry-over from other donors' samples. The sequenced sample consisted of naive CD8+ T cells from PBMCs. This chain uses TRBV19 with TRBJ2-7; no clear D. In nucleotides, the CDR3 is TGTGCCAGTAGTATAGGGATGGGAATAGAGCAGTACTTC. This sequence encodes CASSIGMGIEQYF.